The clone carrying this TCR beta chain was seen many times. Its antigen is not known. The source of the sample is a study of neurological immune-mediated disorders. Study results and limitations: Phylogenetic grouping assigned the repertoires of 18 of 34 multiple sclerosis patients to a single related-CDR3 cluster, which may represent a signature.

CDR3 length: 14 amino acids. Germline CDR1 SGHRS, CDR2 YFSETQ. Trimming took off 6 bases at V and 6 bases at J, with 15 bases between the two ends. The time point denotes: longitudinal time-point 1 (baseline). From 2 million PBMCs stored at -80 C, the unsorted libraries were generated. One entry per CDR3 protein results from TCRdb running MiXCR on the 5' RACE reads. The sample consists of tens of thousands of distinct CDR3 sequences, about 3.2% of them appearing once. The sequence derives from a woman aged 60 to 75 with multiple sclerosis. Specimen: PBMCs. V gene TRBV5-1 combines with J gene TRBJ2-2, with D possibly being TRBD2 (6 bases). CDR3 region: CASKRNGGPGELFF. CDR3 bases: TGCGCCAGCAAGCGGAACGGGGGTCCCGGGGAGCTGTTTTTT.